Shown below are 10 T cell receptor beta chains from a single sample sequenced in a study of control samples from healthy donors and cancer patients. Profiling relied on immunoSEQ multiplex PCR, and the TCRdb table lists in-frame clones only, not all of them. Here the sample spans around 70,000 clones, around 93% being singletons. The sequencing sample was made of blood. These receptors were obtained from a woman in her 30s in good health.

V usage is TRBV7-2 and J usage is TRBJ2-1; D unclear. The CDR3 runs to 13 residues. The V end lost 0 bases, the J end lost 10 bases, and 10 bases lay between the germline ends. Per germline, CDR1 SGHTA and CDR2 FQGNSA. CDR3 protein: CASSLAQVGEQFF. In DNA form, the CDR3 reads TGTGCCAGCAGCTTAGCGCAGGTAGGAGAGCAGTTCTTC.

The chain employs TRBV2 and TRBJ1-1; D is unresolved. V was cut by 8 bases and J by 5 bases, with 9 bases left in between. This CDR3 comprises 11 residues. Per germline, CDR1 SNHLY and CDR2 FYNNEI. CDR3 in DNA: TGTGCCAGCGCTCAGATGACTGAAGCTTTCTTT. Protein sequence: CASAQMTEAFF.

The V gene is TRBV29-1, the J gene TRBJ1-2; D not certain. The CDR3 is 12 amino acids. V shed 3 bases and J shed 8 bases, with 13 bases lying between them. Looked up from germline, CDR1 is SQVTM and CDR2 is ANQGSEA. CDR3 bases: TGCAGCGTTGAGGGTGCATTGGGGGGCTACACCTTC. Residues: CSVEGALGGYTF.

The V and J genes are TRBV10-3 and TRBJ2-1; perhaps D is TRBD1 or TRBD2 (7 bases each). Trimming took 8 bases from V and 7 from J, leaving 21 bases between them. The germline V gene has CDR1 ENHRY and CDR2 SYGVKD. The CDR3 is 15 amino acids. The DNA for the CDR3 is TGTGCCATCTGGGAGGGACAGTCCATGTGGAATGAGCAGTTCTTC. Its translation: CAIWEGQSMWNEQFF.

The J gene is TRBJ1-2, the V gene TRBV4-2; D possibly corresponds to TRBD1 (6 bases). Trimming shortened V by 4 bases and J by 6 bases, and 15 bases separated the two germline ends. CDR1 is LGHNA and CDR2 is YNFKEQ in the germline V gene. The CDR3 consists of 14 residues. CDR3 in amino acids: CASSLDRRENGYTF. The CDR3 region has the DNA TGTGCCAGCAGCCTCGACAGGCGGGAGAATGGCTACACCTTC.

The rearrangement links TRBV5-1 to TRBJ1-1, with TRBD1 matching over 8 bases. The CDR3 runs to 16 residues. V shed 3 bases, J shed 6 bases, and the junction held 13 bases outside the gene matches. The germline gives CDR1 SGHRS, CDR2 YFSETQ. CDR3 coding DNA: TGCGCCAGCAGCTCGGTCCGGAGCAGGGGGCTCGCTGAAGCTTTCTTT. It is translated as CASSSVRSRGLAEAFF.

This clone was detected only once. This chain connects TRBV5-5 to TRBJ1-2; D gene ambiguous. Trimming cost V 5 bases and J 5 bases, with 13 bases left between them. CDR3 length equals 13 residues. CDR1 and CDR2 (germline): SGHKS, YYEKEE (reference sequence). For the CDR3, the DNA is TGTGCCAGCAGTGAGGGTATAGGGTATGGCTACACCTTC. It translates to CASSEGIGYGYTF.

The CDR3 protein is CASSLTGDYYGYTF. The CDR3 coding sequence is TGTGCCAGCAGTTTAACAGGGGATTACTATGGCTACACCTTC. The V call is TRBV28, the J call TRBJ1-2; TRBD1 matches at 7 bases. V shed 2 bases, J shed 3 bases, and the junction held 3 bases outside the gene matches. The CDR3 consists of 14 residues. Germline lookup yields CDR1 MDHEN and CDR2 SYDVKM.

The chain carries TRBV28 and TRBJ1-5, with D possibly matching TRBD1 (5 bases). V lost 7 bases to trimming and J lost 3 bases, with 16 bases between them. Germline CDR1 and CDR2: MDHEN and SYDVKM. The CDR3 is made up of 15 amino acids. DNA of the CDR3: TGTGCCAGCATCCCCTCGGGGGGTTACAATCAGCCCCAGCATTTT. Its protein is CASIPSGGYNQPQHF. The entire variable domain, with the rest obtained from reference TRBV28 and TRBJ1-5, is as follows: DVKVTQSSRYLVKRTGEKVFLECVQDMDHENMFWYRQDPGLGLRLIYFSYDVKMKEKGDIPEGYSVSREKKERFSLILESASTNQTSMYLCASIPSGGYNQPQHFGDGTRLSIL.

The genes are TRBV5-1 and TRBJ2-2; perhaps TRBD2 as D (7 bases). The CDR3 length is 16 residues. Between the trimmed V and J ends, which lost 0 bases and 5 bases, there was a span of 14 bases. The V gene's germline CDR1 is SGHRS and CDR2 YFSETQ. CDR3 amino acids: CASSLEGRGGTGELFF. CDR3 nucleotides: TGCGCCAGCAGCTTGGAAGGCAGGGGAGGGACCGGGGAGCTGTTTTTT.